A single sample is the source of the 4 T cell receptor beta chains below, sequenced in a study of blood T cell repertoires in COVID-19. Sequencing was performed with immunoSEQ multiplex PCR; in TCRdb, only in-frame clones are kept and a portion is missing. The table has roughly 180,000 clones, approximately 91% seen once. Specimen: peripheral blood. Source of these receptors: a man between 65 and 79 years old with active or convalescent COVID-19.

The genes are TRBV18 and TRBJ1-3, with D maybe TRBD1 (5 bases). Trimming removed 3 bases at V and 0 bases at J, with 9 bases between. This CDR3 comprises 15 residues. The germline V gene has CDR1 KGHSH and CDR2 LQKENI. The CDR3 loop reads CASSPAGDSGNTIYF. The CDR3 nucleotides read TGTGCCAGCTCACCGGCGGGGGACTCTGGAAACACCATATATTTT.

V usage is TRBV27 and J usage is TRBJ2-3; 10 positions match TRBD2. This CDR3 has 15 amino acids. CDR1 is MNHEY and CDR2 is SMNVEV in the germline V gene (reference sequence). J was trimmed by 4 bases and V by 5 bases; bases with no gene match: 6. The CDR3 DNA follows: TGTGCCAGCAGTCTTTCTAGCGGGAGTGCAGATACGCAGTATTTT. It translates to CASSLSSGSADTQYF.

The count of this clone is one. The CDR3 DNA is TGTGCCAGCAGTTACTCGCGGACAGGGGCCTACGAGCAGTACTTC. This translates into CASSYSRTGAYEQYF. J is TRBJ2-7 and V is TRBV6-6, with TRBD1 matching over 9 bases. The CDR3 is 15 amino acids. The V and J ends lost 0 bases and 2 bases, in that order; junction bases with no gene match: 2. Germline assignment: CDR1 MNHNY and CDR2 SVGAGI (reference sequence).

The V and J genes are TRBV5-6 and TRBJ2-2; 8 positions match TRBD1. The CDR3 totals 15 residues. Per germline, CDR1 SGHDT and CDR2 YYEEEE. V gave up 4 bases and J gave up 4 bases; unmatched junction bases: 6. CDR3 sequence: CASSPDRGSTGELFF. CDR3 DNA sequence: TGTGCCAGCAGCCCTGACAGGGGAAGCACCGGGGAGCTGTTTTTT.